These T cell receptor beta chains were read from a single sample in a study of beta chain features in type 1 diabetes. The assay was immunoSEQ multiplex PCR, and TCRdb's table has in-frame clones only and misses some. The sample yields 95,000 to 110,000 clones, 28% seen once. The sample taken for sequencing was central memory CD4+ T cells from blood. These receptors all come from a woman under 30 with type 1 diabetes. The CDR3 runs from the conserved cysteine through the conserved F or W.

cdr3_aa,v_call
CASSQGLAGGRFF,TRBV6-5
CASSLAVRGEDTQYF,TRBV11-1
CAIRAQGTMNEQFF,TRBV10-3
CASSLEQGTYNGYTF,TRBV5-1
CASSLGTGGAEETQYF,TRBV18
CASSTPAGSSTDTQYF,TRBV28
CAWSVEDRVRFGYTF,TRBV30
CASSPPGTSGSWETQYF,TRBV18
CASSQGQTNQPQHF,TRBV19
CASSLRGEQFF,TRBV7-3
CSVSSGSSYNEQFF,TRBV29-1
CASSDPRRGNTEAFF,TRBV25-1
CASSFLGAGNTIYF,TRBV7-2
CASSPVRGSSYNEQFF,TRBV11-2
CSVGTGGQPQHF,TRBV29-1
CASNIGTGGKNIQYF,TRBV5-1
CAWSGPEFSRYTQYF,TRBV30
CASSLETSGRSDTQYF,TRBV9
CASSKGQGTTEAFF,TRBV19
CASSKGLAEGYEQYF,TRBV9
CASSPFSPTYNEQFF,TRBV7-2
CASSLDRGFSGANVLTF,TRBV11-2
CASTRTGTGENIQYF,TRBV6-1
CASSEGVLSGNTIYF,TRBV2
CAWSSGQETQYF,TRBV30
CASSVGGGRPETQYF,TRBV9
CASSALLGAAGGGDQYF,TRBV7-2
CASSFGGMDEQFF,TRBV7-8
CASRAGYQETQYF,TRBV2
CASSDPGVDNEQFF,TRBV25-1
CASSWPGQGYNEQFF,TRBV6-5
CASRGTVTYEQYF,TRBV28
CASSYDRGPRGYTF,TRBV6-5
CAISGADRAFYEQYF,TRBV10-3
CASTKTRGDTEAFF,TRBV28
CASSERGNTGELFF,TRBV2
CASSVTSGSYNEQFF,TRBV27
CASRRTGGNTGELFF,TRBV2
CASSPWTSGRGDTQYF,TRBV7-9
CASSSKRGEGNEQFF,TRBV5-4
CASSLERGNSYNEQFF,TRBV5-6
CASRPGLAENTGELFF,TRBV7-3
CASSSQGRGNNEQFF,TRBV7-2
CASSPRLQETQYF,TRBV18
CASSVMTGGGETQYF,TRBV2
CASSTGTGELFF,TRBV19
CASSRGLAEYTGELFF,TRBV4-3
CASSSLTGTGSLNQPQHF,TRBV7-2
CASRKDSANQPQHF,TRBV2
CRGGVNTEAFF,TRBV20-1
CASSGTAHTEAFF,TRBV28
CASSPLRQAADTYGYTF,TRBV18
CASWRGGSYNEQFF,TRBV28
CASSVGGLAGSDTQYF,TRBV9
CASSPRTGGYRAKNIQYF,TRBV28
CASNSPRGTGETQYF,TRBV7-2
CASSLQVYNEQFF,TRBV5-6